The sequence of this TCR beta chain was determined in a study of blood T cells in healthy people across ages. PCR was performed a second time for about 7 to 11 cycles using a sample-barcoded 5' primer and a J-beta primer mix. MiXCR, run by TCRdb on the 5' RACE reads, gives a single entry per CDR3 protein. The table shows about 570,000 distinct CDR3 sequences, with about 25% occurring only once. Trimming cost V 3 bases and J 0 bases, with 5 bases left between them. The CDR3 consists of 12 residues. Germline V gene lookup returns CDR1 SQVTM and CDR2 ANQGSEA. Separately, the same data were catalogued under a study of T cells of mothers and their children.

Sequencing was carried out using blood. The chain is built from TRBV29-1 and TRBJ2-5; D unresolved. This TCR was recovered from a boy between 2 and 10 years old in good health. The CDR3 nucleotides are TGCAGCGTTGACAGGTACCAAGAGACCCAGTACTTC. This sequence encodes CSVDRYQETQYF.